A single sample gave rise to the 4 T cell receptor beta chains below, sequenced in a study of post-analysis software for immune sequencing data. Study-wide results and limits: Patients had higher frequencies than controls of roughly 5 TRBV segments, including TRBV5-6, TRBV5-1 and TRBV20-1.

Their specific antigens are unknown. TCR beta libraries were prepared from cDNA with unique molecular identifiers. TCRdb reprocessed the PCR reads with MiXCR, giving one entry per CDR3 protein. Of roughly 800,000 distinct CDR3 sequences listed, around 27% were seen once; the top ten hold around 0.6%. The specimen sequenced was blood. These receptors originate from a girl between 10 and 17 years old with multiple sclerosis.

This clonotype was seen more than once but under ten times. The chain couples TRBV20-1 to TRBJ2-3; D may be TRBD1 (5 bases). V was clipped by 3 bases and J by 6 bases, with 16 bases between them. Germline-derived CDR1 and CDR2 are DFQATT and SNEGSKA (reference sequence). The CDR3 covers 14 residues. As DNA, the CDR3 is TGCAGTGCTAGTTTAGTGGAAGGGGTCGATACGCAGTATTTT. As protein: CSASLVEGVDTQYF.

The CDR3 sequence: CASSLGTGPANYGYTF. The CDR3 nucleotides are TGTGCCAGCAGCCTTGGGACAGGGCCAGCTAACTATGGCTACACCTTC. The V gene is TRBV7-9, the J gene TRBJ1-2, with TRBD1 matching over 9 bases. V trimming: 5 bases; J trimming: 0 bases; junction bases outside the gene matches: 7. The germline gives CDR1 SEHNR, CDR2 FQNEAQ (reference sequence). The length of the CDR3 is 16 residues. Looking up the rest from reference TRBV7-9 and TRBJ1-2 gives the full variable domain: DTGVSQNPRHKITKRGQNVTFRCDPISEHNRLYWYRQTLGQGPEFLTYFQNEAQLEKSRLLSDRFSAERPKGSFSTLEIQRTEQGDSAMYLCASSLGTGPANYGYTFGSGTRLTVV.

This clonotype was observed at least ten times. The V gene is TRBV29-1, the J gene TRBJ2-1; D call uncertain. Trimming took off 4 bases at V and 6 bases at J, with 10 bases between the two ends. This CDR3 is 12 amino acids long. Germline-derived CDR1 and CDR2 are SQVTM and ANQGSEA. This CDR3 is CSVVGAGNEQFF. The CDR3 nucleotides are TGCAGCGTTGTCGGTGCAGGCAATGAGCAGTTCTTC.

The chain recombines TRBV4-3 with TRBJ2-7, with 8 positions matching TRBD1. Germline values: CDR1 LGHNA, CDR2 YSLEER. V gave up 4 bases and J gave up 0 bases; unmatched junction bases: 5. The CDR3 has 15 amino acids. CDR3 bases: TGCGCCAGCAGCCGAGCAGGGGGCCTCTCCTACGAGCAGTACTTC. Translation: CASSRAGGLSYEQYF.